Following are 30 T cell receptor beta chains from one sample sequenced in a study of cytomegalovirus exposure and HLA in healthy donors (dated by TCRdb to about 2017). Libraries came from the immunoSEQ multiplex PCR assay. A mixture of 60 forward primers for TCR Vbeta segments and 13 reverse primers for TCR Jbeta segments was used in the multiplex PCR. TCRdb's version of the immuneACCESS table is confined to in-frame rearrangements and falls short of the full clone set. An unresolved V gene accounts for under half of the shortfall where checked; the remainder is of unknown origin. Counted in this sample were about 130,000 clones; approximately 79% of them appeared once. The ten largest clones capture approximately 1% of the sample. The sequenced sample was PBMCs. These receptors originate from a male donor in good health and CMV-seronegative.

CDR3 coding DNA: TGTGCCAGCAGCCCCCAGGGTTTAGCGGGGGGGCCGGAGCAGTACTTC. Translation gives CASSPQGLAGGPEQYF. The genes are TRBV13 and TRBJ2-7; 11 bases fit TRBD2. Germline CDR1 is PRHDT and CDR2 is FYEKMQ (reference sequence). V shed 5 bases, J shed 7 bases, and the junction held 13 bases outside the gene matches. The CDR3 consists of 16 residues.

The V call is TRBV5-1, the J call TRBJ1-5, with D unresolved. Germline-derived CDR1 and CDR2 are SGHRS and YFSETQ. There are 14 residues in the CDR3. Trimming shortened V by 0 bases and J by 4 bases, and 8 bases separated the two germline ends. CDR3 DNA sequence: TGCGCCAGCAGCTTGGGAGGGATAAATCAGCCCCAGCATTTT. This gives the protein CASSLGGINQPQHF.

V gene TRBV19 combines with J gene TRBJ2-5; 7 bases map to TRBD1. The CDR3 consists of 15 residues. Germline CDR1 LNHDA, CDR2 SQIVND (reference sequence). V was pared by 2 bases and J by 5 bases, with 8 bases of the junction left unmatched. The chain's CDR3 is CASSILPGTVETQYF. For the CDR3, the DNA is TGTGCCAGTAGTATATTACCCGGGACAGTGGAGACCCAGTACTTC.

V and J are TRBV27 and TRBJ1-1; tentatively, D is TRBD1 (5 bases). Germline assignment: CDR1 MNHEY and CDR2 SMNVEV (reference sequence). This CDR3 contains 14 residues. The V and J ends lost 4 bases and 5 bases respectively, with 14 bases between them. CDR3 coding DNA: TGTGCCAGCAGTTCTTACCCGCGGGGGACTGAAGCTTTCTTT. Amino acids: CASSSYPRGTEAFF.

This clone came up once. The chain carries TRBV4-1 and TRBJ2-7; possibly TRBD1 for D (5 bases). Germline CDR1 and CDR2: MGHRA and YSYEKL. The CDR3 runs to 12 residues. With 6 bases removed from V and 0 bases from J, the gap between germline ends came to 6 bases. DNA of the CDR3: TGCGCCAGCAGGGGGCCCTCCTACGAGCAGTACTTC. The encoded protein is CASRGPSYEQYF.

This chain joins TRBV7-2 and TRBJ1-1; D is unclear. The CDR3 has 15 amino acids. Germline loops: CDR1 SGHTA, CDR2 FQGNSA. V lost 5 bases and J lost 1, with 14 bases in between. The CDR3 DNA reads as TGTGCCAGCAGCCTCCTAACCGTCCGGAACACTGAAGCTTTCTTT. This encodes CASSLLTVRNTEAFF.

This clone was recorded only once. CDR3 sequence reads: CASSLASQGWYEQFF. The DNA for the CDR3 is TGTGCCAGCAGCTTGGCCTCTCAGGGGTGGTATGAGCAGTTCTTC. This chain joins TRBV5-4 and TRBJ2-1; D is possibly TRBD1 (6 bases). The CDR3 consists of 15 residues. V lost 0 bases to trimming and J lost 8 bases, with 15 bases between them. Germline loops: CDR1 SGHNT, CDR2 YYREEE (reference sequence).

This clone was detected only once. The chain joins TRBV7-3 to TRBJ2-2, with no clear D. V was clipped by 4 bases and J by 2 bases, with 5 bases between them. The CDR3 is 13 amino acids. Germline V CDR1 and CDR2: SGHTA, FQGTGA. CDR3 region: CASSYTNTGELFF. As DNA, the CDR3 is TGTGCCAGCAGCTATACTAACACCGGGGAGCTGTTTTTT. Using reference TRBV7-3 and TRBJ2-2 for the parts outside the CDR3, the full variable domain is GAGVSQTPSNKVTEKGKYVELRCDPISGHTALYWYRQSLGQGPEFLIYFQGTGAADDSGLPNDRFFAVRPEGSVSTLKIQRTERGDSAVYLCASSYTNTGELFFGEGSRLTVL.

Notes on this clone: The same CDR3 also results from other DNA sequences found in this sample. The chain employs TRBV5-1 and TRBJ1-2; D unresolved. In germline, CDR1 is SGHRS, CDR2 YFSETQ. This CDR3 spans 12 amino acids. V was pared by 3 bases and J by 8 bases, with 11 bases between. The DNA for the CDR3 is TGCGCCAGCAGCTCCACTGGCGGAGGCTACACCTTC. This codes for CASSSTGGGYTF.

This clone was counted a single time. The chain joins TRBV19 to TRBJ1-4, with 7 bases that match TRBD1. The CDR3 has 14 residues. V trimming: 5 bases; J trimming: 4 bases; junction bases outside the gene matches: 4. CDR1 and CDR2 from the germline V gene are LNHDA and SQIVND (reference sequence). The CDR3 bases are TGTGCCAGTAGTGGGACAGCGATTAATGAAAAACTGTTTTTT. Translation: CASSGTAINEKLFF.

The V and J genes are TRBV10-3 and TRBJ2-3; 9 nucleotides agree with TRBD1. Germline V gives CDR1 ENHRY, CDR2 SYGVKD. J gave up 2 bases and V 6 bases, and 3 bases lay outside the gene matches. The CDR3 extends over 14 amino acids. The CDR3 nucleotides read TGTGCCATCAGGGGGGACAGGGACACAGATACGCAGTATTTT. Encoded protein: CAIRGDRDTDTQYF.

The chain joins TRBV21-1 to TRBJ1-2; the tabulated D call, TRBD1, remains unverified against the DNA. TRBV21-1 is designated a pseudogene. The CDR3 runs 16 residues. The CDR3 sequence is CASSKMSSWAGYGYTF. The CDR3 DNA reads as TGTGCCAGCAGCAAAATGTCTTCCTGGGCAGGTTATGGCTACACCTTC.

This clone was seen once. V and J are TRBV18 and TRBJ1-4; D is unresolved. The CDR3 extends over 13 amino acids. Per the germline V gene, CDR1 is KGHSH and CDR2 is LQKENI. Trimming stripped 2 bases from V and 3 bases from J, with 4 bases between. The CDR3 region has the DNA TGTGCCAGCTCACCAGGAGCTAATGAAAAACTGTTTTTT. Translated, it gives CASSPGANEKLFF.

This clone was counted once. V and J are TRBV30 and TRBJ1-2; D is unclear. The germline V gene has CDR1 GTSNPN and CDR2 SVGIG (reference sequence). The CDR3 loop spans 12 amino acids. V was shortened by 7 bases and J by 4 bases, with 13 bases between the two germline ends. CDR3: CAYGLPLYGYTF. DNA of the CDR3: TGTGCCTATGGACTGCCCCTCTATGGCTACACCTTC.

The chain has TRBV30 and TRBJ2-2, with TRBD1 identical over 7 bases. V lost 2 bases and J lost 4; bases outside the gene matches: 1. The CDR3 has 13 amino acids. CDR1 and CDR2 (germline): GTSNPN, SVGIG (reference sequence). The CDR3 DNA sequence: TGTGCCTGGAGTAACAGGGGCACCGGGGAGCTGTTTTTT. Protein sequence: CAWSNRGTGELFF.

In the case of this clone: Other DNA sequences in the same sample also yield this CDR3. The chain couples TRBV19 to TRBJ1-2, with D perhaps TRBD1 (6 bases). The V end lost 6 bases, the J end lost 5 bases, and 13 bases lay between the germline ends. The CDR3 contains 13 residues. From germline, CDR1 is LNHDA and CDR2 SQIVND (reference sequence). The CDR3 loop reads CASSPQGEYGYTF. CDR3 coding DNA: TGTGCCAGTAGCCCACAGGGAGAGTATGGCTACACCTTC.

The V call is TRBV15, the J call TRBJ1-1, with D uncertain. CDR1 is LNHNV and CDR2 is YYDKDF in the germline V gene (reference sequence). CDR3 length: 17 residues. V was trimmed by 1 base and J by 7 bases, leaving 22 bases between them. DNA for the CDR3: TGTGCCACCAGCAGAGCCGCTCTGGACCGGGAATTTGGTGAAGCTTTCTTT. It is translated as CATSRAALDREFGEAFF.

This chain uses TRBV5-4 with TRBJ2-7, with a weak D call TRBD2 (6 bases). CDR1 and CDR2 (germline): SGHNT, YYREEE (reference sequence). Trimming shortened V by 5 bases and J by 7 bases, and 16 bases separated the two germline ends. This CDR3 contains 13 residues. CDR3 coding DNA: TGTGCCAGCAGGGACCCCTGGAGGGGAGAGCAGTACTTC. It encodes CASRDPWRGEQYF.

This chain uses TRBV29-1 with TRBJ2-7; 9 nucleotides match TRBD1. V lost 8 bases and J lost 6; bases outside the gene matches: 8. This CDR3 is 12 amino acids long. Per germline, CDR1 SQVTM and CDR2 ANQGSEA. The CDR3 DNA is TGCAGCATTACCTGGACAGGGGCCGAGCAGTACTTC. This codes for CSITWTGAEQYF.

The chain links TRBV15 to TRBJ1-5, with TRBD1 as a possible D gene (5 bases). The CDR3 runs 13 residues. The V end was cut by 6 bases, the J end by 9 bases, with 15 bases between. CDR1 LNHNV and CDR2 YYDKDF come from the germline V gene (reference sequence). In DNA, the CDR3 is TGTGCCACCAGTCAGGACCGCCAGGGGCCCCAGCATTTT. Amino acid sequence: CATSQDRQGPQHF.

The chain has TRBV7-3 and TRBJ1-1, with 9 bases matching TRBD1. This CDR3 is 14 amino acids long. V dropped 3 bases and J dropped 4; count of bases not matched to a gene: 3. Per germline, CDR1 SGHTA and CDR2 FQGTGA. The CDR3 sequence is CASSLDRGTTEAFF. In DNA form, the CDR3 reads TGTGCCAGCAGCTTGGACAGGGGAACCACTGAAGCTTTCTTT.

This rearrangement joins TRBV7-9 to TRBJ2-7, with TRBD1 as a possible D gene (5 bases). V dropped 7 bases and J dropped 6 bases, with 13 bases sitting between them. The germline V gene encodes CDR1 SEHNR and CDR2 FQNEAQ (reference sequence). There are 12 residues in the CDR3. CDR3 nucleotides: TGTGCCAGCACCCCAAGGGGAATCGAGCAGTACTTC. Its translation: CASTPRGIEQYF.

The chain recombines TRBV18 with TRBJ2-3, with D possibly TRBD1 on 6 matching bases. CDR1 and CDR2 (germline): KGHSH, LQKENI. This CDR3 has 17 amino acids. With 3 bases removed from V and 2 bases from J, the gap between germline ends came to 18 bases. CDR3 DNA sequence: TGTGCCAGCTCACCCCGCCCGGCAGGGGCTAACACAGATACGCAGTATTTT. It translates to CASSPRPAGANTDTQYF.

V usage is TRBV4-1 and J usage is TRBJ2-5, with 9 bases identical to TRBD1. CDR3 length equals 15 residues. V lost 4 bases and J lost 4; bases outside the gene matches: 7. Germline CDR1 is MGHRA and CDR2 is YSYEKL. CDR3 residues: CASSLTGQGAETQYF. The CDR3 coding sequence is TGCGCCAGCAGCCTGACGGGACAGGGTGCAGAGACCCAGTACTTC.

The V call is TRBV12-5, the J call TRBJ1-3; TRBD1 might be the D (5 bases). Trimming shortened V by 5 bases and J by 3 bases, and 11 bases separated the two germline ends. This CDR3 has 14 residues. Germline V gene data show CDR1 as LGHNT and CDR2 as FRNRAP. This CDR3 reads CASGIWGDGNTIYF. As DNA, the CDR3 is TGTGCTAGTGGTATTTGGGGGGATGGAAACACCATATATTTT.

This clone appeared once. The V and J genes are TRBV7-2 and TRBJ2-3; 9 bases match TRBD2. The CDR3 spans 16 residues. The J segment lost 0 bases and the V segment lost 5 bases, leaving 6 bases of the junction unmatched. Germline CDR1 is SGHTA and CDR2 is FQGNSA. The CDR3 here is CASSRLAATSTDTQYF. CDR3 coding DNA: TGTGCCAGCAGCCGACTAGCGGCTACGAGCACAGATACGCAGTATTTT.

The rearrangement links TRBV19 to TRBJ1-1; the D is unclear. Per germline, CDR1 LNHDA and CDR2 SQIVND (reference sequence). Trimming left V 7 bases short and J 13 bases short, with 16 bases between. The CDR3 length is 11 residues. CDR3 residues: CASTSGRFSFF. Written as DNA, the CDR3 is TGTGCCAGTACCTCAGGCCGGTTTAGTTTCTTT.

CDR3 in amino acids: CASSSRLGGAGNEQFF. The CDR3 region has the DNA TGTGCCAGCAGCTCCCGATTAGGGGGGGCCGGCAATGAGCAGTTCTTC. V gene TRBV13 combines with J gene TRBJ2-1, with a tentative D call TRBD2 (7 bases). The CDR3 contains 16 residues. V dropped 4 bases and J dropped 6 bases, with 19 bases sitting between them. Per germline, CDR1 PRHDT and CDR2 FYEKMQ (reference sequence).

This clone is a singleton in its sample. The chain recombines TRBV29-1 with TRBJ2-1; tentatively, D is TRBD2 (6 bases). This CDR3 has 16 residues. V shed 4 bases and J shed 7 bases, with 23 bases lying between them. Germline V gene data show CDR1 as SQVTM and CDR2 as ANQGSEA. CDR3 loop: CSVGPILAGALNEQFF. CDR3 bases: TGCAGCGTTGGTCCCATACTAGCTGGAGCTTTAAATGAGCAGTTCTTC.

J is TRBJ1-6 and V is TRBV7-3; 7 nucleotides align to TRBD1. Trimming cost V 5 bases and J 5 bases; bases outside gene matches: 6. CDR1 is SGHTA and CDR2 is FQGTGA in the germline V gene. The length of the CDR3 is 15 residues. CDR3 coding DNA: TGTGCCAGCAGCCCCAGGGGGACAGATAATTCACCCCTCCACTTT. This gives the protein CASSPRGTDNSPLHF. The full variable domain, rest sourced from reference TRBV7-3 and TRBJ1-6, is GAGVSQTPSNKVTEKGKYVELRCDPISGHTALYWYRQSLGQGPEFLIYFQGTGAADDSGLPNDRFFAVRPEGSVSTLKIQRTERGDSAVYLCASSPRGTDNSPLHFGNGTRLTVT.